This entry features one T cell receptor beta chain sequence. Its antigen is not known. CD25-based Treg depletion was applied to purified naive CD4+ T cells. The CDR3 loop spans 17 amino acids. Trimming left V 4 bases short and J 3 bases short, with 16 bases between. Germline CDR1 reads SGHTA; CDR2 reads FQGNSA. General study findings and limits: Tumor Treg TCRs overlapped most with tumor naive CD4+ cells. In terms of TCR gene usage, tumor memory CD4+ T cells clustered together with blood and lymph node memory CD4+ cells, as well as with lymph node naive CD4+ cells.

Semi-nested PCR with Nested Universal Primer A followed constant-region reverse priming of full-length variable regions. One entry per CDR3 protein, called by TCRdb with MiXCR from the 5' RACE reads. Among 6,500 to 9,000 distinct CDR3 sequences listed, 65% to 70% were seen once. The source of this sequence is a female donor with breast cancer. The sample taken for sequencing was tumor-infiltrating naive CD4+ T cells sorted from the breast tumor. Subset specified: naive CD4+ T cells, CD4+CD45RA+CD25-. V and J are TRBV7-2 and TRBJ1-6, with unresolved D. CDR3 nucleotide sequence: TGTGCCAGCAGCTCAATGACTCCAGACAACTATAATTCACCCCTCCACTTT. Its translation: CASSSMTPDNYNSPLHF.